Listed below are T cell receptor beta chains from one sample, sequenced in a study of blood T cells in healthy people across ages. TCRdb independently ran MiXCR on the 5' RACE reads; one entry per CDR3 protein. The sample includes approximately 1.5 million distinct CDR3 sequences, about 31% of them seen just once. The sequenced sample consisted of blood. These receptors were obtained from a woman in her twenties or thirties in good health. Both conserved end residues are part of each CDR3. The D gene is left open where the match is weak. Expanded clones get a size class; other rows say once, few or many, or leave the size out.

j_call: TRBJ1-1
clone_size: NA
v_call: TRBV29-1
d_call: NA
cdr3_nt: TGCAGCGTCGACGCGTGGGGGAACACTGAAGCTTTCTTT
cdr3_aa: CSVDAWGNTEAFF

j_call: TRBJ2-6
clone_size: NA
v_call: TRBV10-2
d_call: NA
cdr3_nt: TGCGCCAGCAGTGAAGCCGCCAGCGTCTCTGGGGCCAACGTCCTGACTTTC
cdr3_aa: CASSEAASVSGANVLTF

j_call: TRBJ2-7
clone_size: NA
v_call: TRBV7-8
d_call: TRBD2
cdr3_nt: TGTGCCAGCAGCGATCGGGGACTAGCGGATTTCGAGCAGTACTTC
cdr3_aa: CASSDRGLADFEQYF

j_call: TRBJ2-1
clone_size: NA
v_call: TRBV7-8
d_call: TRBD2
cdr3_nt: TGTGCCAGCAGCTTAGCGAGGTTAGCGGGGGCCCTCTCCTACAATGAGCAGTTCTTC
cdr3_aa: CASSLARLAGALSYNEQFF

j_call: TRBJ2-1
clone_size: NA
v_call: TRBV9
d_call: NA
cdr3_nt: TGTGCCAGCAGCGTTGAGGGGGGGCGATACAATGAGCAGTTCTTC
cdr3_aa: CASSVEGGRYNEQFF

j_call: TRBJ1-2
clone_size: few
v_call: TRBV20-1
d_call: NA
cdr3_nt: TGCAGTGCTAGGACAGGAGGGGACTATGGCTACACCTTC
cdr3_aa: CSARTGGDYGYTF

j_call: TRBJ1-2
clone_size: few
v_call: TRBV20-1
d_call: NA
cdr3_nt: TGCAGTGCAGGGACGCTTGGCTACACCTTC
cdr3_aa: CSAGTLGYTF

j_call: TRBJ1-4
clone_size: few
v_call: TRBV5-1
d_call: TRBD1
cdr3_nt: TGCGCCAGCAGCCCGGACAGGCTGCAAGAAAAACTGTTTTTT
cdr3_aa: CASSPDRLQEKLFF

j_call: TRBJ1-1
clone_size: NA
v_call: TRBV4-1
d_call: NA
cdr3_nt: TGCGCCAGCAGCCAAGGAGGGAGGCAGAACACTGAAGCTTTCTTT
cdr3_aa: CASSQGGRQNTEAFF

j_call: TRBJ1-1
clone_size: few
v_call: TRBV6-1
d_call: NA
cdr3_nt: TGTGCCAGTCGACAGAGTCTTATGAACACTGAAGCTTTCTTT
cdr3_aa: CASRQSLMNTEAFF

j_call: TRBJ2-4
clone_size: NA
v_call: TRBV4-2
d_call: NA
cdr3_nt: TGTGCCAGCAGCCAAACAGGGAGAGGCATTCAGTACTTC
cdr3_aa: CASSQTGRGIQYF

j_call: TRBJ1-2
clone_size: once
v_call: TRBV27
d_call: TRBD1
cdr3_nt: TGTGCCAGCGGGGACAGTTCGAACTATGGCTACACCTTC
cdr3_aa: CASGDSSNYGYTF

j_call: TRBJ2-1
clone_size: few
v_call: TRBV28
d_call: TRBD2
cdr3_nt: TGTGCCAGCAGTCTCTCGACTAGCGGGATCCCCAATGAGCAGTTCTTC
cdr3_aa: CASSLSTSGIPNEQFF

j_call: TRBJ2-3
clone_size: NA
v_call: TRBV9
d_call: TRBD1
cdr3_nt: TGTGCCAGCAGCGTAGCAGGGACAGGGGGCACAGATACGCAGTATTTT
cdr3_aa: CASSVAGTGGTDTQYF

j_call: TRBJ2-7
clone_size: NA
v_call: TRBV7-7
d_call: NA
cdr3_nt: TGTGCCAGCAGCCCTACTTTGGTGGACGAGCAGTACTTC
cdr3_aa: CASSPTLVDEQYF

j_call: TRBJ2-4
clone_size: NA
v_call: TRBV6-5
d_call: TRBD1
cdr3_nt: TGTGCCAGCAGTAAAGGACAGGGTTTCAAAAACATTCAGTACTTC
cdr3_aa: CASSKGQGFKNIQYF

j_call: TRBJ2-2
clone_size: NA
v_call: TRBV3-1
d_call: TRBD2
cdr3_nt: TGTGCCAGCAGCCAAGAGACGGGAGGGACCGGGGAGTTGTTTTTT
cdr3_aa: CASSQETGGTGELFF

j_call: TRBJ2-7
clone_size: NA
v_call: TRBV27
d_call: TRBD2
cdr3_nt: TGTGCCAGCAGTTTGCGGGAGGGCCGGACCTACGAGCAGTACTTC
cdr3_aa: CASSLREGRTYEQYF

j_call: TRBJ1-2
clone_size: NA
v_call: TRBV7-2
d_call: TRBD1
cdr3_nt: TGTGCCAGCAGCCCTCAGACAGGGAACTTCTATGGCTACACCTTC
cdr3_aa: CASSPQTGNFYGYTF

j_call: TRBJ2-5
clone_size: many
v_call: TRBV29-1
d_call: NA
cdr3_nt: TGCAGCGTTGAAGATAGCGACAGGTTGGAGACCCAGTACTTC
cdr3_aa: CSVEDSDRLETQYF

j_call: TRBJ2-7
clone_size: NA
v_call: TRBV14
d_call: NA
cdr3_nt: TGTGCCAGCAGCCCTTCCCTCGACAGCTCCTACGAGCAGTACTTC
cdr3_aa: CASSPSLDSSYEQYF

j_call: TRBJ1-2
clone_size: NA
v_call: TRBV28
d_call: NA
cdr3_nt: TGTGCCAGCAACTACTTGGGGGGATACTATGGCTACACCTTC
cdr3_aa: CASNYLGGYYGYTF

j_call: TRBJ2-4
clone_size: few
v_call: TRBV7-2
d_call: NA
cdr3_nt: TGTGCCGGCAGCTTAGAAGAGGTCCCGCAGTACTTC
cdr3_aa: CAGSLEEVPQYF

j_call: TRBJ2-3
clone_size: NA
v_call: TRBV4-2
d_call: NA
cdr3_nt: TGTGCCAGCAGCCAAACCCGGGCCTCACTGGAGTATTTT
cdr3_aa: CASSQTRASLEYF

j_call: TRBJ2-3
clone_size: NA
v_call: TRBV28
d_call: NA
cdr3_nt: TGTGCCAGCAAGCTCGGACAAGGTACGCAGTATTTT
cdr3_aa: CASKLGQGTQYF

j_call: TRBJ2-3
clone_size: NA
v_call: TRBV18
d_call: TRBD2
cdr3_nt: TGTGCCAGCTCACTCCGGACTAGCGGGGGCGTCACGGACTTAGATACGCAGTATTTT
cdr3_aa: CASSLRTSGGVTDLDTQYF

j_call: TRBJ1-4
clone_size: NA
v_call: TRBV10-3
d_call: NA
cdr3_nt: TGTGCCATCAGTGGGAGTAGCAGGGCTTCTAATGAAAAACTGTTTTTT
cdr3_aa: CAISGSSRASNEKLFF

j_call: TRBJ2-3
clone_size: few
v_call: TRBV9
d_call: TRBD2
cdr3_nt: TGTGCCAGCAGCCCAGCGGGGGTCTCCACAGATACGCAGTATTTT
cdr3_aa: CASSPAGVSTDTQYF

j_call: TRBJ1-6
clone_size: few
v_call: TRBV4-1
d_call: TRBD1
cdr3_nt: TGCGCCAGCAGCCAAGCAGCGCGACAGGGAGGTTATTCACCCCTCCACTTT
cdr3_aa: CASSQAARQGGYSPLHF

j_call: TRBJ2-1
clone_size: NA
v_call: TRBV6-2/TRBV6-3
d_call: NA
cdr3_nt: TGTGCCAGCAGTTACTCGCGTGGGAGGAGACGCAATGAGCAGTTCTTC
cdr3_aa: CASSYSRGRRRNEQFF

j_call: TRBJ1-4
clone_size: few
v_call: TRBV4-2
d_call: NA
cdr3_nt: TGTGCCAGCAGCCAAGATACACAGGGAGGTGGAAAACTGTTTTTT
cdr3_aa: CASSQDTQGGGKLFF

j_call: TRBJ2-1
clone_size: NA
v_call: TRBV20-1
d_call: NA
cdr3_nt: TGCAGTGCTAGAGATGGCTCTCCTGGCGGAAAACGCTCCTACAATGAACAGTTCTTC
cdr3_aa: CSARDGSPGGKRSYNEQFF

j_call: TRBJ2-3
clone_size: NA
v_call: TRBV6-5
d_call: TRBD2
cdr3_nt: TGTGCCAGCAGTTACTCTGCCCTAGCGGGGACAGATACGCAGTATTTT
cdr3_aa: CASSYSALAGTDTQYF

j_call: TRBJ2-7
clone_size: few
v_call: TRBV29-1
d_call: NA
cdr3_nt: TGCAGCGTTGGCCAAGAATACGAGCAGTACTTC
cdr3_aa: CSVGQEYEQYF

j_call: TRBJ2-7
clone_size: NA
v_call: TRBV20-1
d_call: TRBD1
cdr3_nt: TGCAGTGCTGAGGACAGGGGAGAGAACGAGCAGTACTTC
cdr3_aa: CSAEDRGENEQYF

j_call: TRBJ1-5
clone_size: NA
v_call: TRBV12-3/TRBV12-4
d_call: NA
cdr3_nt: TGTGCCGGCAGTTTTGGCCAGGTCAATCAGCCCCAGCATTTT
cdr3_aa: CAGSFGQVNQPQHF

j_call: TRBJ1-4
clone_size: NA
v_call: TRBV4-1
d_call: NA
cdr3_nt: TGCGCCAGTTCCCCGGGAATTCCTAATGAAAAACTGTTTTTT
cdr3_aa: CASSPGIPNEKLFF

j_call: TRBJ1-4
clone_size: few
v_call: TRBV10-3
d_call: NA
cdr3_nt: TGTGCCATCAGTGAACGGACGGAGCCGTATGAAAAACTGTTTTTT
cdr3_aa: CAISERTEPYEKLFF

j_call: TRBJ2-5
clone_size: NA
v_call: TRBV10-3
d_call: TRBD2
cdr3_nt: TGCGCCATCAGTGAAGGGCGGGAGCGAAGGGAGACCCAGTACTTC
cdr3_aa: CAISEGRERRETQYF

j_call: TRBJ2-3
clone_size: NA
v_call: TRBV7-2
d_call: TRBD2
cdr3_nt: TGTGCCAGCAGCTTAGTACCCACTAGCGGGGGCTCTGATACGCAGTATTTT
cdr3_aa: CASSLVPTSGGSDTQYF

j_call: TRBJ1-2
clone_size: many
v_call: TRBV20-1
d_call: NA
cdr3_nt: TGCAGTGCTAGTGAGGGGAACTATGGCTACACCTTC
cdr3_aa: CSASEGNYGYTF

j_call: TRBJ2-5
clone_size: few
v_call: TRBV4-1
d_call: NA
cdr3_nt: TGCGCCAGCAGCCAAGACGGATTCGGACCTGAAGAGACCCAGTACTTC
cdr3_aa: CASSQDGFGPEETQYF

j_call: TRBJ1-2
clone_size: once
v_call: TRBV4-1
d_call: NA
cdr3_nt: TGCGCCAGCAGCCAAGTTCAACTTACAGGGATTTATGGCTACACCTTC
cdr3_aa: CASSQVQLTGIYGYTF

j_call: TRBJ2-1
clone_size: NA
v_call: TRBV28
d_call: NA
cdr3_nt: TGTGCCAGCAGTTTTGGGGTTTTCGAGTTCTTC
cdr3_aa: CASSFGVFEFF